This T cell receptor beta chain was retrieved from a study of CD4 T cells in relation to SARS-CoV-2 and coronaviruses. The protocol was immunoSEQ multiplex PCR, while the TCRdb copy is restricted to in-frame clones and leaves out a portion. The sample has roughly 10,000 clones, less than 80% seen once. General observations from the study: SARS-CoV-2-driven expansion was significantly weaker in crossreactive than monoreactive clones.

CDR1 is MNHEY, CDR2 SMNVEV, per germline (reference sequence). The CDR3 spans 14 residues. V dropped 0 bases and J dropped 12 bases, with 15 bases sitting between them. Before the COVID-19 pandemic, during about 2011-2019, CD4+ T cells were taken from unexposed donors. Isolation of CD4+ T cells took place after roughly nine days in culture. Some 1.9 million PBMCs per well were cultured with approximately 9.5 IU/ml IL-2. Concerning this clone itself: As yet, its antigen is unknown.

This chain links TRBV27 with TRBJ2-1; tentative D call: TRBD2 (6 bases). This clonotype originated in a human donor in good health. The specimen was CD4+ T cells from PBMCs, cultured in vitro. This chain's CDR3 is CASSLSGGNPRQFF. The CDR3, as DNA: TGTGCCAGCAGTTTATCGGGCGGGAACCCTCGGCAGTTCTTC.